The present T cell receptor (beta chain) was sequenced within a study of T cell changes during pregnancy in multiple sclerosis. Only in-frame clones appear in the TCRdb table, and some are missing; sequencing was by immunoSEQ multiplex PCR. The table includes about 93,000 clones, around 94% detected once. Germline V gene data show CDR1 as SGHNT and CDR2 as YYREEE (reference sequence). V lost 0 bases, J lost 5 bases, and 12 bases lay in between. The length of the CDR3 is 14 residues. The sample in question was peripheral blood, obtained after pregnancy. The chain couples TRBV5-4 to TRBJ2-7; D is ambiguous. The sequence derives from a female donor with multiple sclerosis, enrolled in a pregnancy study. The DNA for the CDR3 is TGTGCCAGCAGCTTGGCCGGGTACATCCACGAGCAGTACTTC. Translating gives CASSLAGYIHEQYF.